These T cell receptor beta chains were read from a single sample in a study of cytomegalovirus exposure and HLA in healthy donors. Profiling relied on immunoSEQ multiplex PCR, and the TCRdb table lists in-frame clones only, not all of them. The sample lists 150,000 to 200,000 clones, under 90% occurring once. The specimen was PBMCs. The origin of the receptors is a man aged 25-45 years in good health and CMV-seropositive. The CDR3 runs from the conserved cysteine through the conserved F or W. D genes are given only for firm matches. Clone size is given for some rows only: seen once, a few or many times, or a class if the clone is expanded.

d_call: NA
cdr3_length: 13
v_call: TRBV28
clone_size: NA
j_call: TRBJ1-1
cdr3_aa: CASRGPPDAEAFF
cdr3_nt: TGTGCCAGCAGGGGCCCTCCAGATGCTGAAGCTTTCTTT

d_call: TRBD2
cdr3_length: 15
v_call: TRBV25-1
clone_size: few
j_call: TRBJ2-2
cdr3_aa: CASSFSGRNTGELFF
cdr3_nt: TGTGCCAGCAGTTTTAGCGGGAGGAACACCGGGGAGCTGTTTTTT

d_call: NA
cdr3_length: 15
v_call: TRBV10-2
clone_size: NA
j_call: TRBJ2-7
cdr3_aa: CASSDERGSPYEQYF
cdr3_nt: TGCGCCAGCAGTGATGAAAGGGGTAGCCCCTACGAGCAGTACTTC

d_call: NA
cdr3_length: 13
v_call: TRBV28
clone_size: NA
j_call: TRBJ1-1
cdr3_aa: CASSFTGNTEAFF
cdr3_nt: TGTGCCAGCAGTTTTACGGGGAACACTGAAGCTTTCTTT

d_call: TRBD1
cdr3_length: 13
v_call: TRBV28
clone_size: NA
j_call: TRBJ2-5
cdr3_aa: CAGKAGGRETQYF
cdr3_nt: TGTGCCGGAAAAGCAGGGGGCAGAGAGACCCAGTACTTC

d_call: TRBD1
cdr3_length: 15
v_call: TRBV7-2
clone_size: once
j_call: TRBJ2-7
cdr3_aa: CASSLASGQPYEQYF
cdr3_nt: TGTGCCAGCAGCTTAGCGTCGGGACAGCCCTACGAGCAGTACTTC

d_call: NA
cdr3_length: 13
v_call: TRBV19
clone_size: NA
j_call: TRBJ1-4
cdr3_aa: CASNWGGNEKLFF
cdr3_nt: TGTGCCAGTAATTGGGGGGGGAATGAAAAACTGTTTTTT

d_call: TRBD1
cdr3_length: 16
v_call: TRBV9
clone_size: NA
j_call: TRBJ2-7
cdr3_aa: CHLGGSSGTGIYEQYF
cdr3_nt: TGCCATTTGGGGGGTTCCTCCGGGACAGGGATCTACGAGCAGTACTTC

d_call: NA
cdr3_length: 15
v_call: TRBV2
clone_size: NA
j_call: TRBJ1-5
cdr3_aa: CASSVGRPGNQPQHF
cdr3_nt: TGTGCCAGCAGTGTTGGCCGTCCAGGCAATCAGCCCCAGCATTTT

d_call: NA
cdr3_length: 15
v_call: TRBV6-5
clone_size: NA
j_call: TRBJ1-5
cdr3_aa: CASDRPAGSSQPQHF
cdr3_nt: TGTGCCAGCGACCGCCCAGCAGGGTCAAGTCAGCCCCAGCATTTT

d_call: NA
cdr3_length: 13
v_call: TRBV7-2
clone_size: NA
j_call: TRBJ1-2
cdr3_aa: CASSPRGNYGYTF
cdr3_nt: TGTGCCAGCAGCCCTCGAGGGAACTATGGCTACACCTTC

d_call: NA
cdr3_length: 13
v_call: TRBV27
clone_size: NA
j_call: TRBJ1-4
cdr3_aa: CASSFTRYEKLFF
cdr3_nt: TGTGCCAGCAGTTTCACACGTTATGAAAAACTGTTTTTT

d_call: TRBD2
cdr3_length: 16
v_call: TRBV4-1
clone_size: NA
j_call: TRBJ2-3
cdr3_aa: CASSSLAGGLPDTQYF
cdr3_nt: TGCGCCAGCAGTTCACTAGCGGGGGGGCTGCCAGATACGCAGTATTTT

d_call: NA
cdr3_length: 15
v_call: TRBV10-3
clone_size: NA
j_call: TRBJ1-5
cdr3_aa: CAISESWGSNQPQHF
cdr3_nt: TGTGCCATCAGTGAGTCATGGGGCAGTAATCAGCCCCAGCATTTT

d_call: NA
cdr3_length: 15
v_call: TRBV28
clone_size: once
j_call: TRBJ2-3
cdr3_aa: CASSPPVGAWDTQYF
cdr3_nt: TGTGCCAGCAGTCCCCCAGTGGGAGCATGGGATACGCAGTATTTT

d_call: NA
cdr3_length: 12
v_call: TRBV15
clone_size: NA
j_call: TRBJ1-2
cdr3_aa: CATSLQGGGYTF
cdr3_nt: TGTGCCACCAGCCTGCAAGGGGGAGGCTACACCTTC

d_call: NA
cdr3_length: 17
v_call: TRBV4-1
clone_size: NA
j_call: TRBJ2-3
cdr3_aa: CASSQDRRGQSTDTQYF
cdr3_nt: TGCGCCAGCAGCCAAGATAGGAGGGGACAGAGCACAGATACGCAGTATTTT

d_call: NA
cdr3_length: 13
v_call: TRBV7-3
clone_size: few
j_call: TRBJ2-1
cdr3_aa: CASSLTGRNEQFF
cdr3_nt: TGTGCCAGCAGCTTAACAGGGAGGAATGAGCAGTTCTTC

d_call: TRBD2
cdr3_length: 14
v_call: TRBV30
clone_size: NA
j_call: TRBJ2-5
cdr3_aa: CAWSVAAGGGTQYF
cdr3_nt: TGTGCCTGGAGTGTGGCGGCGGGAGGCGGGACCCAGTACTTC

d_call: TRBD1
cdr3_length: 13
v_call: TRBV27
clone_size: few
j_call: TRBJ1-1
cdr3_aa: CASRSGQGTEAFF
cdr3_nt: TGTGCCAGCAGGTCAGGACAGGGGACTGAAGCTTTCTTT

d_call: NA
cdr3_length: 14
v_call: TRBV14
clone_size: NA
j_call: TRBJ1-1
cdr3_aa: CASSQQGRNTEAFF
cdr3_nt: TGTGCCAGCAGCCAACAGGGGAGGAACACTGAAGCTTTCTTT

d_call: TRBD2
cdr3_length: 14
v_call: TRBV2
clone_size: NA
j_call: TRBJ2-3
cdr3_aa: CASTWTSGTDTQYF
cdr3_nt: TGTGCCAGCACTTGGACTAGCGGCACAGATACGCAGTATTTT

d_call: NA
cdr3_length: 17
v_call: TRBV9
clone_size: NA
j_call: TRBJ2-1
cdr3_aa: CASSPPIGQGSYNEQFF
cdr3_nt: TGTGCCAGCAGCCCCCCTATCGGGCAGGGGTCCTACAATGAGCAGTTCTTC